Shown below are 15 T cell receptor beta chains from a single sample sequenced in a study of blood T cell repertoires in COVID-19. Measured with immunoSEQ multiplex PCR; TCRdb has only the in-frame clones, and not every one. The sample lists 150,000 to 200,000 clones, approximately 88% occurring once. Sequencing was carried out using PBMCs or T cells enriched from blood (not recorded which). All receptors derive from a woman aged 55-70 years who had recovered from COVID-19.

J is TRBJ2-2 and V is TRBV29-1, with TRBD2 matching over 10 bases. Trimming removed 7 bases from V and 1 base from J; junction bases left unmatched: 9. This CDR3 is built from 16 residues. Germline loops: CDR1 SQVTM, CDR2 ANQGSEA. The CDR3 protein is CSAIRTSGKNTGELFF. CDR3 bases: TGCAGCGCAATTAGGACTAGCGGAAAGAACACCGGGGAGCTGTTTTTT.

This clone came up a few times. The chain combines TRBV10-1 with TRBJ2-2; TRBD1 agrees at 9 bases. V trimming: 8 bases; J trimming: 5 bases; junction bases outside the gene matches: 21. This CDR3 is built from 19 residues. Germline-derived CDR1 and CDR2 are WNHNN and SYGVQD (reference sequence). CDR3 DNA: TGCGCCAGCTATAGGAGGGGACAGGGTGCCGGTATCAAGACCGGGGAGCTGTTTTTT. This translates into CASYRRGQGAGIKTGELFF.

V usage is TRBV15 and J usage is TRBJ2-1; TRBD2 matches at 8 bases. Germline CDR1 is LNHNV and CDR2 is YYDKDF (reference sequence). The CDR3 runs 15 residues. After removal of 9 bases from V and 1 base from J, the junction contained 8 bases not matched to a gene. In nucleotides, the CDR3 is TGTGCCACAAGCCGCCGGGGGGGTTCCTACAATGAGCAGTTCTTC. Its translation is CATSRRGGSYNEQFF.

The chain employs TRBV12-5 and TRBJ1-3, with D unclear. From germline, CDR1 is LGHNT and CDR2 FRNRAP. This CDR3 spans 15 amino acids. V lost 5 bases and J 2 bases, leaving 13 bases between the germline ends. CDR3 in DNA: TGTGCTAGTGGTACTATCGTCGGGGCTGGAAACACCATATATTTT. As protein: CASGTIVGAGNTIYF.

The chain recombines TRBV7-2 with TRBJ1-2; no clear D gene. Trimming shortened V by 1 base and J by 7 bases, and 13 bases separated the two germline ends. The CDR3 runs 14 residues. From germline, CDR1 is SGHTA and CDR2 FQGNSA. The CDR3: CASSLGVGRGGYTF. The CDR3 DNA follows: TGTGCCAGCAGCTTAGGGGTAGGGCGGGGTGGCTACACCTTC.

The V and J genes are TRBV30 and TRBJ1-5; D gene unclear. The germline V and J ends were trimmed by 3 bases and 4 bases, with 13 bases remaining between them. The CDR3 loop spans 14 amino acids. The germline CDR1 and CDR2 sequences are GTSNPN and SVGIG (reference sequence). The CDR3 DNA reads TGTGCCTGGAGCCCGACGGGAAGGAATCAGCCCCAGCATTTT. It codes for CAWSPTGRNQPQHF. The whole variable domain, filled in from reference TRBV30 and TRBJ1-5, reads SQTIHQWPATLVQPVGSPLSLECTVEGTSNPNLYWYRQAAGRGLQLLFYSVGIGQISSEVPQNLSASRPQDRQFILSSKKLLLSDSGFYLCAWSPTGRNQPQHFGDGTRLSIL.

The chain uses TRBV28 and TRBJ1-1, with D hard to call. CDR1 is MDHEN and CDR2 is SYDVKM in the germline V gene. The length of the CDR3 is 12 residues. Trimming took 2 bases from V and 9 from J, leaving 10 bases between them. This CDR3 is CASSLREGKAFF. Written as DNA, the CDR3 is TGTGCCAGCAGTTTAAGGGAGGGTAAAGCTTTCTTT.

This rearrangement joins TRBV2 to TRBJ1-2; D gene ambiguous. Per germline, CDR1 SNHLY and CDR2 FYNNEI. CDR3 length: 14 amino acids. Deletions cut 6 bases from V and 1 base from J, with 12 bases between. CDR3 region: CASSDNFFNYGYTF. The CDR3 DNA sequence: TGTGCCAGCAGCGACAACTTTTTTAACTATGGCTACACCTTC.

The chain links TRBV27 to TRBJ1-3; unclear D gene. V was clipped by 9 bases and J by 0 bases, with 9 bases between them. Germline V gene lookup returns CDR1 MNHEY and CDR2 SMNVEV (reference sequence). The CDR3 runs 13 residues. This chain's CDR3 is CASRGISGNTIYF. CDR3 sequence (DNA): TGTGCCAGTCGAGGGATCTCTGGAAACACCATATATTTT.

Points on this clone: The sample contains more than one DNA sequence encoding this CDR3. V usage is TRBV29-1 and J usage is TRBJ1-1; the D gene is possibly TRBD1 (6 bases). The V end was cut by 7 bases, the J end by 0 bases, with 9 bases between. Germline V lookup: CDR1 SQVTM, CDR2 ANQGSEA. The CDR3 has 12 amino acids. CDR3 DNA: TGCAGCGCCGGACAGATGAACACTGAAGCTTTCTTT. This sequence encodes CSAGQMNTEAFF. The full variable domain, its missing parts supplied by reference TRBV29-1 and TRBJ1-1, is SAVISQKPSRDICQRGTSLTIQCQVDSQVTMMFWYRQQPGQSLTLIATANQGSEATYESGFVIDKFPISRPNLTFSTLTVSNMSPEDSSIYLCSAGQMNTEAFFGQGTRLTVV.

A few counts support this clone. The chain is built from TRBV5-1 and TRBJ2-2; 15 bases line up with TRBD2. The CDR3 is made up of 16 amino acids. In germline, CDR1 is SGHRS, CDR2 YFSETQ. V was clipped by 4 bases and J by 5 bases; unmatched bases: 3. CDR3 sequence: CASSAGLAGGTGELFF. For the CDR3, the DNA is TGCGCCAGCAGCGCGGGACTAGCGGGAGGAACCGGGGAGCTGTTTTTT.

The rearrangement links TRBV12-5 to TRBJ2-2; TRBD2 aligns across 10 bases. V lost 4 bases to trimming and J lost 3 bases; unmatched junction nucleotides: 5. The CDR3 consists of 16 residues. Per the germline V gene, CDR1 is LGHNT and CDR2 is FRNRAP. The CDR3: CASGYVAGGYTGELFF. The CDR3 DNA reads as TGTGCTAGTGGTTACGTAGCGGGGGGCTACACCGGGGAGCTGTTTTTT. Variable domain in full (rest from reference TRBV12-5 and TRBJ2-2): DARVTQTPRHKVTEMGQEVTMRCQPILGHNTVFWYRQTMMQGLELLAYFRNRAPLDDSGMPKDRFSAEMPDATLATLKIQPSEPRDSAVYFCASGYVAGGYTGELFFGEGSRLTVL.

The chain is built from TRBV13 and TRBJ1-6; D not resolved. The CDR3 sequence is 18 residues long. The germline V gene has CDR1 PRHDT and CDR2 FYEKMQ (reference sequence). Trimming cost V 2 bases and J 7 bases, with 21 bases left between them. CDR3 DNA sequence: TGTGCCAGCAGCTTAATGACGGGAGGGTACGGCTCCAATTCACCCCTCCACTTT. This gives the protein CASSLMTGGYGSNSPLHF. Combining the CDR3 with reference TRBV13 and TRBJ1-6 gives the whole variable domain AAGVIQSPRHLIKEKRETATLKCYPIPRHDTVYWYQQGPGQDPQFLISFYEKMQSDKGSIPDRFSAQQFSDYHSELNMSSLELGDSALYFCASSLMTGGYGSNSPLHFGNGTRLTVT.

This chain connects TRBV2 to TRBJ2-3; D is uncertain. CDR3 length equals 15 residues. V lost 3 bases, J lost 2 bases, and 12 bases lay in between. CDR1 SNHLY and CDR2 FYNNEI come from the germline V gene. The CDR3 sequence is CASSDRNVDTDTQYF. CDR3 bases: TGTGCCAGCAGTGATAGAAACGTCGACACAGATACGCAGTATTTT.

This clone has a handful of counts. CDR3 bases: TGTGCCAGCAGGCCCGACAGCTCCTATAATTCACCCCTCCACTTT. It encodes CASRPDSSYNSPLHF. The chain is built from TRBV6-5 and TRBJ1-6; maybe TRBD1 (5 bases). Germline V gene data show CDR1 as MNHEY and CDR2 as SVGAGI. The CDR3 sequence is 15 residues long. Deletions cut 6 bases from V and 0 bases from J, with 9 bases between.